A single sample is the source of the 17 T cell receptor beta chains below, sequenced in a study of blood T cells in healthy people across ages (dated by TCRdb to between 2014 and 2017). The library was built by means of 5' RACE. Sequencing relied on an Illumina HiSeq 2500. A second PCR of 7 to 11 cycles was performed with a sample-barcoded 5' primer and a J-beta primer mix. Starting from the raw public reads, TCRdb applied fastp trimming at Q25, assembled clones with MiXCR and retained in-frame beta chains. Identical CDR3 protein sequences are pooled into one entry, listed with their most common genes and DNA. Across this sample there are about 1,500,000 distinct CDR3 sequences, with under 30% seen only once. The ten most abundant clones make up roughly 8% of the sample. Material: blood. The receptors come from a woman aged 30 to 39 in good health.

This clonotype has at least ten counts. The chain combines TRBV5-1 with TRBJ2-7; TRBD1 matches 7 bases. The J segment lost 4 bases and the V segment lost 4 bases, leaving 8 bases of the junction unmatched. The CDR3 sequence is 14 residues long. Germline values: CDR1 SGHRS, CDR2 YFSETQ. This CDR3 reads CASSHTRDRYEQYF. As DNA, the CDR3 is TGCGCCAGCAGCCATACTCGGGACAGATACGAGCAGTACTTC.

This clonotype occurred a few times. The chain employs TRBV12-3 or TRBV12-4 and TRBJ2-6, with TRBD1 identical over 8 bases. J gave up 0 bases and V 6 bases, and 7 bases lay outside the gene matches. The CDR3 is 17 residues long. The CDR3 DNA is TGTGCCAGCAGGGAGGCAGGGGGCAGCTCTGGGGCCAACGTCCTGACTTTC. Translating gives CASREAGGSSGANVLTF.

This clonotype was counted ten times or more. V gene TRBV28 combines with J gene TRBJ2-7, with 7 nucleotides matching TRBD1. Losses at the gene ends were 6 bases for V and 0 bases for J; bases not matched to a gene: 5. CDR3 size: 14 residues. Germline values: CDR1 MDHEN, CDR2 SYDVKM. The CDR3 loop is CASSEQGSSYEQYF. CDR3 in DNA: TGTGCCAGCAGCGAACAGGGGAGCTCCTACGAGCAGTACTTC. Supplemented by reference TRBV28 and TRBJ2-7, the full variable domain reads DVKVTQSSRYLVKRTGEKVFLECVQDMDHENMFWYRQDPGLGLRLIYFSYDVKMKEKGDIPEGYSVSREKKERFSLILESASTNQTSMYLCASSEQGSSYEQYFGPGTRLTVT.

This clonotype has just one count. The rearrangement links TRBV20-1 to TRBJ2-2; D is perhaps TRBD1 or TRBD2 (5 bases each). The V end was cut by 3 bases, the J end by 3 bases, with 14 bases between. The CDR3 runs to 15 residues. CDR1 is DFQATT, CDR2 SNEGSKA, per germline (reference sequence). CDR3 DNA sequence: TGCAGTGCTAGCCCCTGGGGGAGCGACACCGGGGAGCTGTTTTTT. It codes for CSASPWGSDTGELFF.

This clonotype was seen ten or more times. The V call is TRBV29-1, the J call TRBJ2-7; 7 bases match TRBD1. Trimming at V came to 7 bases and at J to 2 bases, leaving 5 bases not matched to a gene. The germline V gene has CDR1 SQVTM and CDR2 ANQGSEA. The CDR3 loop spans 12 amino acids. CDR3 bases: TGCAGCGGGAGGACAGGCACCTACGAGCAGTACTTC. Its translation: CSGRTGTYEQYF.

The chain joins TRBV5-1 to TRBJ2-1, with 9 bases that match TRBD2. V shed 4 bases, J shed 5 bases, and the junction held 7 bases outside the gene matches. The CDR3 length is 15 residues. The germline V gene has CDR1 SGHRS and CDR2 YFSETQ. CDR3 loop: CASSPLAGSHNEQFF. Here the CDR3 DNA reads TGCGCCAGCAGCCCCCTAGCGGGATCCCACAATGAGCAGTTCTTC.

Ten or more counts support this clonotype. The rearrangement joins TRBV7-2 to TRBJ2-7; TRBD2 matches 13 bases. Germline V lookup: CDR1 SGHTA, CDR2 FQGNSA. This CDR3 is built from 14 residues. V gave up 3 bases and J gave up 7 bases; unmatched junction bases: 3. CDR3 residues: CASSFRTSGSEQYF. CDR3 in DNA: TGTGCCAGCAGCTTCCGGACTAGCGGGAGTGAGCAGTACTTC.

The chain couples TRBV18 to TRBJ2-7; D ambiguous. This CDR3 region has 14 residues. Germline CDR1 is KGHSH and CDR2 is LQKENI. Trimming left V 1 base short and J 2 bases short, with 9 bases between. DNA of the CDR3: TGTGCCAGCTCACCACTGTCCAGAACCTACGAGCAGTACTTC. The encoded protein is CASSPLSRTYEQYF.

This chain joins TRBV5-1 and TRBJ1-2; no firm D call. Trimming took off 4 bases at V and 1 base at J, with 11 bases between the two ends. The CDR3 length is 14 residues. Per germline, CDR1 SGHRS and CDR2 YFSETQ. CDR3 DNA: TGCGCCAGCAGCACTGGCCGGGATAACTATGGCTACACCTTC. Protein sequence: CASSTGRDNYGYTF.

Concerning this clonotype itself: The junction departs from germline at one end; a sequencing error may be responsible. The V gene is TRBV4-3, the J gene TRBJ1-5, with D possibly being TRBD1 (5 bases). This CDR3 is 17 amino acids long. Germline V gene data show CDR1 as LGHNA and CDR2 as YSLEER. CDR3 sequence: CASSQDFGGSFNQLQHF. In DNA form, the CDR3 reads TGCGCCAGCAGCCAAGATTTTGGGGGAAGTTTCAATCAGCTCCAGCATTTT.

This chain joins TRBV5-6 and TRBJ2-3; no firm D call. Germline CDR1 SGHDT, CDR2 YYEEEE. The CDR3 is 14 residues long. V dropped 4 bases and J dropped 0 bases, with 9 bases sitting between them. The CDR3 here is CASSPWYSTDTQYF. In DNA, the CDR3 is TGTGCCAGCAGCCCCTGGTATAGCACAGATACGCAGTATTTT.

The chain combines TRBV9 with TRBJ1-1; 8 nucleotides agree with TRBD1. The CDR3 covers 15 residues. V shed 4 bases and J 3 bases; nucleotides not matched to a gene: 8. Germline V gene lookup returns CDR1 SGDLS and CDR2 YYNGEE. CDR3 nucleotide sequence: TGTGCCAGCAGCTCGAGGACAGGGTTTGACACTGAAGCTTTCTTT. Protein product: CASSSRTGFDTEAFF.

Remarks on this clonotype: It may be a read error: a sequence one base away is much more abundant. The CDR3 DNA is TGCAATGCCCAAGGGCAAGAGCAGTTCTTC. This sequence encodes CNAQGQEQFF. The V gene is TRBV20-1, the J gene TRBJ2-1; D not certain. This CDR3 has 10 amino acids. Germline assignment: CDR1 DFQATT and CDR2 SNEGSKA (reference sequence).

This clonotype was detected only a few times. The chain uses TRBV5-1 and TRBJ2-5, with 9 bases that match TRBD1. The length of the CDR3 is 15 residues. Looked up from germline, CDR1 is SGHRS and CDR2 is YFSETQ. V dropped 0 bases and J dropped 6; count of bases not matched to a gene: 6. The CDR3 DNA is TGCGCCAGCAGCTTGGAGCCGGGACAGGGAAAGACCCAGTACTTC. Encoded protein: CASSLEPGQGKTQYF.

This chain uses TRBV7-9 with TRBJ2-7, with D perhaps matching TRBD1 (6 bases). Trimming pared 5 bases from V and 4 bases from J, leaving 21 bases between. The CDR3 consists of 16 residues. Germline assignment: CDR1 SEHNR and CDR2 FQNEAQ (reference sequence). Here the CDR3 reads CASSGEARGQKYEQYF. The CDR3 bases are TGTGCCAGCAGCGGTGAGGCAAGAGGACAGAAGTACGAGCAGTACTTC.

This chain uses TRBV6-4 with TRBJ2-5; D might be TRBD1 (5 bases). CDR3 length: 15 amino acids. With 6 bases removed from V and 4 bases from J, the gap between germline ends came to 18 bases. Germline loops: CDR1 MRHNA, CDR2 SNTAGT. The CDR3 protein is CASSQVGITGETQYF. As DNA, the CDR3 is TGTGCCAGCAGCCAAGTTGGGATAACAGGAGAGACCCAGTACTTC.

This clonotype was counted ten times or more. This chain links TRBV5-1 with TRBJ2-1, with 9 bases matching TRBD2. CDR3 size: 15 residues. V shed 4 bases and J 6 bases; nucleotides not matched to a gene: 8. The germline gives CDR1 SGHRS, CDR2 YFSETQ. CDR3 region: CASSVTSGSTNEQFF. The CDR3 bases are TGCGCCAGCAGCGTCACTAGCGGGTCTACCAATGAGCAGTTCTTC.